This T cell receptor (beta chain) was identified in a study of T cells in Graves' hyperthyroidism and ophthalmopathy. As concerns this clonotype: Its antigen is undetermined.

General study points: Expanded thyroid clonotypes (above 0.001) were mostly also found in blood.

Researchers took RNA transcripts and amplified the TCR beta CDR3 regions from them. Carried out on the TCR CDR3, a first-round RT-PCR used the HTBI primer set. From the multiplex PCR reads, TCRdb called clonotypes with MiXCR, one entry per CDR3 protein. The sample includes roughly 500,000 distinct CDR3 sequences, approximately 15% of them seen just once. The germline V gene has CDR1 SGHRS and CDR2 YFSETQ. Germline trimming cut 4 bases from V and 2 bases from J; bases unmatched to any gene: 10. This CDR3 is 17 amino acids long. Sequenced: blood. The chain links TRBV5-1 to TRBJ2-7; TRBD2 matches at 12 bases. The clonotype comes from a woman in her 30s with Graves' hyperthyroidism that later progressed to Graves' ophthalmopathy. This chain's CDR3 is CASSPGLAGLRAYEQYF. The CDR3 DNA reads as TGCGCCAGCAGCCCCGGACTAGCGGGACTCAGAGCCTACGAGCAGTACTTC.